This T cell receptor (beta chain) was identified during a study of blood T cells in healthy people across ages. A sample-barcoded 5' primer and a J-beta primer mix were used in a second PCR of about 7 to 12 cycles. From the 5' RACE reads, TCRdb called clonotypes with MiXCR, one entry per CDR3 protein. The sample has nearly 1 million distinct CDR3 sequences; roughly 51% are singletons. The sample holds a few counts of this clonotype. Germline V gene data show CDR1 as SGHRS and CDR2 as YFSETQ. With V trimmed by 4 bases and J by 4 bases, 5 bases remained unmatched. The length of the CDR3 is 15 residues. The rearrangement uses TRBV5-1 and TRBJ2-1; 10 nucleotides match TRBD2. The TCR comes from a woman aged 60-75 years in good health. Input material: blood. The CDR3 sequence: CASSKSGREYNEQFF. Written as DNA, the CDR3 is TGCGCCAGCAGCAAAAGCGGGAGGGAGTACAATGAGCAGTTCTTC.